The clone carrying this TCR beta chain was found many times. The data stem from a study of blood T cell repertoires in COVID-19. Looked up from germline, CDR1 is SGHTA and CDR2 is FQGTGA. After removal of 1 base from V and 5 bases from J, the junction contained 4 bases not matched to a gene. The CDR3 extends over 15 amino acids. Libraries were prepared by immunoSEQ multiplex PCR; TCRdb keeps only in-frame clonotypes and omits some of them. The sample carries about 280,000 clones, about four fifths recorded once. The rearrangement uses TRBV7-3 and TRBJ2-1, with 8 bases that match TRBD2. The sequence was obtained from a man between 40 and 49 years old who had been exposed to COVID-19. The sample consisted of PBMCs or T cells enriched from blood (not recorded which). The CDR3 reads CASSLRGTSDNEQFF. In DNA, the CDR3 is TGTGCCAGCAGCTTAAGAGGGACTAGTGACAATGAGCAGTTCTTC.